The rows below give T cell receptor beta chains drawn from one sample of a study of OX40 agonist ivuxolimab in advanced cancers. Clones were read by immunoSEQ multiplex PCR, and TCRdb kept only the in-frame ones, dropping some. The sample holds 40,000 to 55,000 clones, roughly four fifths seen once. Sequencing was performed on CD4+ or CD8+ T cells sorted from blood, taken in a trial of the OX40 agonist ivuxolimab. These receptors were collected from an adult with an advanced solid tumor such as melanoma, head and neck, liver or kidney cancer. CDR3s include the opening cysteine and the closing phenylalanine or tryptophan. The D gene is left open where the match is weak. Clone size, where shown, is once, few, many, or a class for clones that have expanded.

>-|TRBV4-2|TRBJ1-1|-
CASSQDRGAVTEAFF
TGTGCCAGCAGCCAAGATAGGGGGGCCGTGACTGAAGCTTTCTTT
>few|TRBV4-2|TRBJ2-7|-
CASRLTASYEQYF
TGTGCCAGCAGATTGACAGCTTCCTACGAGCAGTACTTC
>-|TRBV19|TRBJ2-1|-
CASSTGVSYNEQFF
TGTGCCAGTAGTACAGGAGTCTCCTACAATGAGCAGTTCTTC
>-|TRBV11-2|TRBJ1-5|-
CASSLGSGGQPQHF
TGTGCCAGCAGCTTAGGGTCGGGGGGGCAGCCCCAGCATTTT
>-|TRBV9|TRBJ2-1|-
CASSFMLGAGGDNEQFF
TGTGCCAGCAGCTTCATGCTGGGGGCGGGTGGAGACAATGAGCAGTTCTTC
>-|TRBV19|TRBJ2-2|-
CASNPGPATNTGELFF
TGTGCCAGTAATCCCGGTCCTGCAACCAACACCGGGGAGCTGTTTTTT
>-|TRBV7-3|TRBJ1-1|-
CASSAVRATEAFF
TGTGCCAGCAGCGCCGTCAGGGCTACTGAAGCTTTCTTT
>-|TRBV2|TRBJ2-2|-
CASRGSGELFF
TGTGCCAGCAGAGGTTCCGGGGAGCTGTTTTTT
>-|TRBV6-5|TRBJ1-6|TRBD1
CASSNTADRGRSLHF
TGTGCCAGCAGCAACACGGCGGACAGGGGGCGGTCCCTCCACTTT
>-|TRBV9|TRBJ2-3|TRBD1
CASTQGGTDTQYF
TGTGCCAGCACACAGGGGGGCACAGATACGCAGTATTTT
>-|TRBV9|TRBJ1-6|-
CASSVQGTWDSPLHF
TGTGCCAGCAGCGTGCAGGGGACTTGGGATTCACCCCTCCACTTT
>-|TRBV29-1|TRBJ2-5|-
CSVALSQSQAQYF
TGCAGCGTTGCTTTATCCCAGAGTCAAGCCCAGTACTTC
>-|TRBV30|TRBJ2-7|-
CAWSALGVEQYF
TGTGCCTGGAGTGCCTTAGGAGTAGAGCAGTACTTC
>-|TRBV10-1|TRBJ2-4|-
CATGGQEGTKNIQYF
TGCGCCACCGGGGGGCAAGAAGGGACGAAAAACATTCAGTACTTC
>-|TRBV7-2|TRBJ2-4|-
CASSLGGWVKNIQYF
TGTGCCAGCAGCTTGGGGGGTTGGGTCAAAAACATTCAGTACTTC
>-|TRBV7-3|TRBJ1-2|TRBD1
CASSLDSGGGYTF
TGTGCCAGCAGCTTAGATTCAGGGGGAGGCTACACCTTC
>-|TRBV5-1|TRBJ2-7|-
CASSLAAPGSYEQYF
TGCGCCAGCAGCTTGGCGGCACCTGGCTCCTACGAGCAGTACTTC
>-|TRBV5-8|TRBJ2-7|-
CASSLPPVYEQYF
TGTGCCAGCAGCTTGCCTCCGGTATACGAGCAGTACTTC
>-|TRBV5-4|TRBJ1-2|TRBD1
CASSLNRQGGYTF
TGTGCCAGCAGCTTGAATCGACAGGGTGGCTACACCTTC
>-|TRBV28|TRBJ2-5|-
CASRWGVQETQYF
TGTGCCAGCCGTTGGGGGGTTCAAGAGACCCAGTACTTC
>-|TRBV14|TRBJ1-3|-
CASSQAQIGNTIYF
TGTGCCAGCAGCCAAGCACAGATCGGAAACACCATATATTTT
>once|TRBV6-4|TRBJ2-1|TRBD2
CASSELSGTPNEQFF
TGTGCCAGCAGTGAGCTTAGCGGGACCCCTAATGAGCAGTTCTTC
>-|TRBV28|TRBJ2-7|TRBD2
CASSSRLAGGIEQYF
TGTGCCAGCAGTTCCCGACTAGCGGGGGGGATCGAGCAGTACTTC
>-|TRBV5-1|TRBJ2-3|-
CASRQTDTQYF
TGCGCCAGCCGACAGACAGATACGCAGTATTTT
>-|TRBV7-6|TRBJ2-1|-
CASSLAGAYNEQFF
TGTGCCAGCAGCTTAGCTGGGGCCTACAATGAGCAGTTCTTC
>-|TRBV30|TRBJ2-5|-
CAWSLRAGTQYF
TGTGCCTGGAGTCTCAGGGCGGGGACCCAGTACTTC
>-|TRBV30|TRBJ2-7|TRBD1
CASAGTGEYEQYF
TGTGCCTCCGCCGGGACAGGGGAGTACGAGCAGTACTTC
>-|TRBV28|TRBJ1-2|-
CASNPTGRTGTNYGYTF
TGTGCCAGCAACCCGACAGGAAGAACAGGAACTAACTATGGCTACACCTTC
>-|TRBV2|TRBJ1-3|-
CASSARGGSGNTIYF
TGTGCCAGCAGTGCCCGAGGCGGCTCTGGAAACACCATATATTTT
>-|TRBV13|TRBJ1-1|TRBD1
CASRRIGQGRGAFF
TGTGCCAGCAGACGGATCGGACAGGGGCGAGGAGCTTTCTTT
>-|TRBV18|TRBJ2-5|TRBD1
CASSPYSAGQGETQYF
TGTGCCAGCTCACCATATAGCGCTGGACAGGGAGAGACCCAGTACTTC
>-|TRBV23-1|TRBJ1-2|-
CASSQHPEEGYGYTF
TGCGCCAGCAGTCAACACCCCGAGGAGGGCTATGGCTACACCTTC
>-|TRBV28|TRBJ2-1|TRBD1
CASSSPGTGDEQFF
TGTGCCAGCAGTTCACCAGGGACAGGGGATGAGCAGTTCTTC
>once|TRBV11-1|TRBJ2-2|TRBD1
CASSRQGYVAGELFF
TGTGCCAGCAGCCGACAGGGATATGTGGCCGGGGAGCTGTTTTTT
>-|TRBV7-9|TRBJ2-1|-
CASSPEGMAYNEQFF
TGTGCCAGCAGCCCCGAAGGCATGGCCTACAATGAGCAGTTCTTC